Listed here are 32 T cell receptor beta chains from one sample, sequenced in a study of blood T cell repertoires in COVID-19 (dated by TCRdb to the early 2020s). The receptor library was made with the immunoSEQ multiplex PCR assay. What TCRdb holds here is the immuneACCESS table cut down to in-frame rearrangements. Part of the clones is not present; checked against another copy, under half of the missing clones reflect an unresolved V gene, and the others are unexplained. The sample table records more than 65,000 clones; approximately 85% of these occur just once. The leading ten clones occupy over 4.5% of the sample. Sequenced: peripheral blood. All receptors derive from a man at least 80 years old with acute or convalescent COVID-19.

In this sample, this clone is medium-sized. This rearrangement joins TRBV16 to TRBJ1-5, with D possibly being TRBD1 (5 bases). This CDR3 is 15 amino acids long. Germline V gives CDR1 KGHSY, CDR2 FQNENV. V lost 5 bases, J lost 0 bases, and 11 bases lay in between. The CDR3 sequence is CASSNQGYSNQPQHF. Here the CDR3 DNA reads TGTGCCAGCAGCAACCAGGGATATAGCAATCAGCCCCAGCATTTT.

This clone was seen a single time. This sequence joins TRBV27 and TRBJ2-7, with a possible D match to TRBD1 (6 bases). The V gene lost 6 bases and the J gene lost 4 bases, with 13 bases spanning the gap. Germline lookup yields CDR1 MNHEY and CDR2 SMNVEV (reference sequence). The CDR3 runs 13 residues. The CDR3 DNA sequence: TGTGCCAGCAGCCGGGACACGCCTTACGAGCAGTACTTC. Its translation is CASSRDTPYEQYF.

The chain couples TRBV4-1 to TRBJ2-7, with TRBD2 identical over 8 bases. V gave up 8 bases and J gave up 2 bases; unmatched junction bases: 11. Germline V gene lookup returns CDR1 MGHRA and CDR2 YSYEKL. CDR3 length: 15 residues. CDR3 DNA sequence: TGCGCCAGCTCCCCCGTGCGGGGGGCTACCTACGAGCAGTACTTC. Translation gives CASSPVRGATYEQYF.

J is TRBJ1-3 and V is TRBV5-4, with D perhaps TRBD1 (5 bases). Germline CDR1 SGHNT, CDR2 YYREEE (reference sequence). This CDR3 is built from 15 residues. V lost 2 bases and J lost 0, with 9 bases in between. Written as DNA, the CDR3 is TGTGCCAGCAGCTTAGCAGGGCCCTCTGGAAACACCATATATTTT. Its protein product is CASSLAGPSGNTIYF. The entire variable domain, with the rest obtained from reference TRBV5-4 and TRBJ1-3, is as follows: ETGVTQSPTHLIKTRGQQVTLRCSSQSGHNTVSWYQQALGQGPQFIFQYYREEENGRGNFPPRFSGLQFPNYSSELNVNALELDDSALYLCASSLAGPSGNTIYFGEGSWLTVV.

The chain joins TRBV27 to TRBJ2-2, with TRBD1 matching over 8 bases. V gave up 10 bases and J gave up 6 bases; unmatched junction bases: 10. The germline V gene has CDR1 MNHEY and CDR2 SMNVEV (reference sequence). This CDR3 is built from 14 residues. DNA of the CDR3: TGTGCCACCTTGGACAGGGTGGTTTCCGGGGAGCTGTTTTTT. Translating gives CATLDRVVSGELFF.

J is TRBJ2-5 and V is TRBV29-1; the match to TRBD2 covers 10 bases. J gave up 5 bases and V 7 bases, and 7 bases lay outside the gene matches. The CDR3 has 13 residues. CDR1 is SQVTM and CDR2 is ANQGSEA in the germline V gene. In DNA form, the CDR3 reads TGCAGCGGACTAGCGGGTGCCCTCGAGACCCAGTACTTC. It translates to CSGLAGALETQYF.

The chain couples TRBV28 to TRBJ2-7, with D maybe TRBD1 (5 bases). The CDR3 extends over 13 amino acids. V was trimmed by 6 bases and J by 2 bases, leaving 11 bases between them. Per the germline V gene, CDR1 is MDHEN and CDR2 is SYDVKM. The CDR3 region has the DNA TGTGCCAGCAGCCGACAGAGAACCTACGAGCAGTACTTC. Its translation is CASSRQRTYEQYF.

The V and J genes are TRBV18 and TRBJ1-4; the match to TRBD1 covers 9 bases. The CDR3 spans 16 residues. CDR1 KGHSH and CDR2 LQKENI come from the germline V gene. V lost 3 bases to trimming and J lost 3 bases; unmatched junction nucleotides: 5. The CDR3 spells CASSPTGGRSNEKLFF. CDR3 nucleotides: TGTGCCAGCTCACCCACAGGGGGCAGGTCTAATGAAAAACTGTTTTTT. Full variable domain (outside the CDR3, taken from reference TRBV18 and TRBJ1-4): NAGVMQNPRHLVRRRGQEARLRCSPMKGHSHVYWYRQLPEEGLKFMVYLQKENIIDESGMPKERFSAEFPKEGPSILRIQQVVRGDSAAYFCASSPTGGRSNEKLFFGSGTQLSVL.

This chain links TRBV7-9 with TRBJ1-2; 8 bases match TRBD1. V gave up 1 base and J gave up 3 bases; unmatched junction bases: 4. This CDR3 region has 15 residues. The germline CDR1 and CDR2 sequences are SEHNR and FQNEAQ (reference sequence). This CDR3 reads CASSLGTGRDYGYTF. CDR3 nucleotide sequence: TGTGCCAGCAGCTTAGGGACAGGGAGGGACTATGGCTACACCTTC.

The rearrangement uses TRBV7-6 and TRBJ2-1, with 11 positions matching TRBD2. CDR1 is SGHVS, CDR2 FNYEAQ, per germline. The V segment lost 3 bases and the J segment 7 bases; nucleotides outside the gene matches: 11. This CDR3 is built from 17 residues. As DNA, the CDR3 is TGTGCCAGCAGCTTTGGCCTAATAGCGGGGGGGCTTAATGAGCAGTTCTTC. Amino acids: CASSFGLIAGGLNEQFF.

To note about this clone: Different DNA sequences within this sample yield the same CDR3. The CDR3 reads CASSPTRGPGDTQYF. The CDR3 DNA sequence: TGCGCCAGCAGTCCTACTAGAGGGCCTGGGGATACGCAGTATTTT. The chain is built from TRBV5-1 and TRBJ2-3, with D tentatively TRBD2 (5 bases). Germline V gives CDR1 SGHRS, CDR2 YFSETQ. The CDR3 spans 15 residues. V lost 5 bases to trimming and J lost 6 bases, with 19 bases between them.

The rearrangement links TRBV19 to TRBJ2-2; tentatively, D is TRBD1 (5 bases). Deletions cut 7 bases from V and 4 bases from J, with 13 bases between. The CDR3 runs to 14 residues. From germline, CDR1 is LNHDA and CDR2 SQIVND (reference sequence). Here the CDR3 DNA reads TGTGCCAGTATTCCTGGACACTTCACCGGGGAGCTGTTTTTT. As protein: CASIPGHFTGELFF.

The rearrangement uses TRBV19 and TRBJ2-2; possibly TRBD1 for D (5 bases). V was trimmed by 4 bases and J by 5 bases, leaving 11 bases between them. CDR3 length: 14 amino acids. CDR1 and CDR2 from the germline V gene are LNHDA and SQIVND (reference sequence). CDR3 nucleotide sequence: TGTGCCAGTAGTACACAGCCAGGGACCGGGGAGCTGTTTTTT. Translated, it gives CASSTQPGTGELFF.

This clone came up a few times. The CDR3 protein is CASPQGDTGELFF. In DNA, the CDR3 is TGTGCCAGCCCACAGGGGGACACCGGGGAGCTGTTTTTT. This chain connects TRBV28 to TRBJ2-2; 8 nucleotides agree with TRBD1. This CDR3 has 13 residues. Germline CDR1 MDHEN, CDR2 SYDVKM. Losses at the gene ends were 8 bases for V and 3 bases for J; bases not matched to a gene: 2. Variable domain in full (rest from reference TRBV28 and TRBJ2-2): DVKVTQSSRYLVKRTGEKVFLECVQDMDHENMFWYRQDPGLGLRLIYFSYDVKMKEKGDIPEGYSVSREKKERFSLILESASTNQTSMYLCASPQGDTGELFFGEGSRLTVL.

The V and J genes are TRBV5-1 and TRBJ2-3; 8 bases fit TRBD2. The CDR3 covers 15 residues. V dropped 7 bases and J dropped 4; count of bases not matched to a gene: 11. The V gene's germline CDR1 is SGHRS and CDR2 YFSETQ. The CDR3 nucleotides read TGCGCCAGCCTTGAAGCGGGAGTAGGGGCAGATACGCAGTATTTT. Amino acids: CASLEAGVGADTQYF.

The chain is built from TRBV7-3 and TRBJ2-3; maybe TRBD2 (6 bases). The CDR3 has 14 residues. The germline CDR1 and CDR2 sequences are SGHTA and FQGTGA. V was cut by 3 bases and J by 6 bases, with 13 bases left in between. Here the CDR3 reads CASSLTRFLDTQYF. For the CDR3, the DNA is TGTGCCAGCAGCTTGACTAGATTTTTGGATACGCAGTATTTT. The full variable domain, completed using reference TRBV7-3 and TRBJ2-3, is GAGVSQTPSNKVTEKGKYVELRCDPISGHTALYWYRQSLGQGPEFLIYFQGTGAADDSGLPNDRFFAVRPEGSVSTLKIQRTERGDSAVYLCASSLTRFLDTQYFGPGTRLTVL.

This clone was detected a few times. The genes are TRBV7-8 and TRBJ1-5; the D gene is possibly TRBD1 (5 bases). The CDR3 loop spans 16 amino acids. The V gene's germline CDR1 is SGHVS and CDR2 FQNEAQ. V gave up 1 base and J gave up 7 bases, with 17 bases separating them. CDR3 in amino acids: CASSLGGLPGGQPQHF. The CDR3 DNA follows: TGTGCCAGCAGCTTAGGAGGGCTACCGGGGGGGCAGCCCCAGCATTTT.

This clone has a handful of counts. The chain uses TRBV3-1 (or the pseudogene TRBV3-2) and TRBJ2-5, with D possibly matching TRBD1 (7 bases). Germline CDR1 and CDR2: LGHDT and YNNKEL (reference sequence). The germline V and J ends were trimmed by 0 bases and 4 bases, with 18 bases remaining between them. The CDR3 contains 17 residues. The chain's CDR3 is CASSQESGGGRRETQYF. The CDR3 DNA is TGTGCCAGCAGCCAAGAGAGTGGAGGGGGCCGGCGAGAGACCCAGTACTTC.

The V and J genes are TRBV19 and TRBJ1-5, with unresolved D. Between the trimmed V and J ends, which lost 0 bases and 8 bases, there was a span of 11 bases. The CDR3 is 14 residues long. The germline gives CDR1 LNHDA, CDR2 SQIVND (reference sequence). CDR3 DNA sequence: TGTGCCAGTAGTATAGAGGAGGGTAGTAAGCCCCAGCATTTT. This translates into CASSIEEGSKPQHF. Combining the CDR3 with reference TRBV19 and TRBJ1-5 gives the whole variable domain DGGITQSPKYLFRKEGQNVTLSCEQNLNHDAMYWYRQDPGQGLRLIYYSQIVNDFQKGDIAEGYSVSREKKESFPLTVTSAQKNPTAFYLCASSIEEGSKPQHFGDGTRLSIL.

Written as DNA, the CDR3 is TGTGCCAGCAGTTACTCGAAATTAGCGGGGGGTCCTACAGATACGCAGTATTTT. Protein product: CASSYSKLAGGPTDTQYF. V and J are TRBV6-2 or TRBV6-3 and TRBJ2-3, with 10 bases that match TRBD2. Germline CDR1 MNHEY, CDR2 SVGEGT. The CDR3 consists of 18 residues. The V and J ends lost 0 bases and 3 bases, in that order; junction bases with no gene match: 9.

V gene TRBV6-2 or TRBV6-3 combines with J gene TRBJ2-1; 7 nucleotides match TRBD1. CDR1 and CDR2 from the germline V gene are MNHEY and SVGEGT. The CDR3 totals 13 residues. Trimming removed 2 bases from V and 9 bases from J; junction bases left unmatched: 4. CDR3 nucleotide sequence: TGTGCCAGCAGTTACCGACAGGGAAGTGAGCAGTTCTTC. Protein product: CASSYRQGSEQFF.

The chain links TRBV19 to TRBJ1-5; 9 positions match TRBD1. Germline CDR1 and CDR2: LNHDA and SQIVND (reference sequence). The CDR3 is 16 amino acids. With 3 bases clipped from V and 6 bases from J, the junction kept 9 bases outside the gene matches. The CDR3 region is CASSIPTGGHSQPQHF. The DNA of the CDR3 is TGTGCCAGTAGTATCCCGACAGGGGGGCACAGTCAGCCCCAGCATTTT. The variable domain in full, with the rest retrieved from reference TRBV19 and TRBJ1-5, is DGGITQSPKYLFRKEGQNVTLSCEQNLNHDAMYWYRQDPGQGLRLIYYSQIVNDFQKGDIAEGYSVSREKKESFPLTVTSAQKNPTAFYLCASSIPTGGHSQPQHFGDGTRLSIL.

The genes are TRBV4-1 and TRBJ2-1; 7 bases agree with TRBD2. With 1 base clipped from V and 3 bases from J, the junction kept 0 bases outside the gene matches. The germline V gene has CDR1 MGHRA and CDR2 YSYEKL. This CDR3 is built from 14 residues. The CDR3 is CASSQVAGYNEQFF. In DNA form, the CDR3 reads TGCGCCAGCAGCCAAGTAGCGGGCTACAATGAGCAGTTCTTC.

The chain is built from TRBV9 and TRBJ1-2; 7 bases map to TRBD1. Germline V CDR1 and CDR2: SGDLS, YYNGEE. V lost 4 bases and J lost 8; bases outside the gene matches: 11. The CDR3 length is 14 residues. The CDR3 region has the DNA TGTGCCAGCAGCCCAACAACCTCGGACAGGGGCTACACCTTC. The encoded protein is CASSPTTSDRGYTF.

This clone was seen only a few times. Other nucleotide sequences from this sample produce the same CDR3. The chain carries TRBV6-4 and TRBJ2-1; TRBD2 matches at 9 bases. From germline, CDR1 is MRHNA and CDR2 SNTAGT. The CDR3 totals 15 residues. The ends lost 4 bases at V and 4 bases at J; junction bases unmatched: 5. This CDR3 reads CASSVLAGTYNEQFF. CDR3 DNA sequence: TGTGCCAGCAGTGTCCTAGCGGGGACGTACAATGAGCAGTTCTTC.

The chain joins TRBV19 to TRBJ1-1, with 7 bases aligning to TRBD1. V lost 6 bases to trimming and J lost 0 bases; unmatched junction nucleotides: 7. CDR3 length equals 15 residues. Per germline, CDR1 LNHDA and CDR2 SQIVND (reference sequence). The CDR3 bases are TGTGCCAGTAGGGATAGGGACAGCATGAACACTGAAGCTTTCTTT. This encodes CASRDRDSMNTEAFF.

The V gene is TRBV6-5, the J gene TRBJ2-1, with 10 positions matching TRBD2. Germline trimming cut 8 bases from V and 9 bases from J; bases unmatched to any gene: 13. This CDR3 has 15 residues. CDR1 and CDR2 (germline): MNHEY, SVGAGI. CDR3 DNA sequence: TGTGCCAGCTTCTTTGAACTAGCGGGGATAGGTGAGCAGTTCTTC. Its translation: CASFFELAGIGEQFF.

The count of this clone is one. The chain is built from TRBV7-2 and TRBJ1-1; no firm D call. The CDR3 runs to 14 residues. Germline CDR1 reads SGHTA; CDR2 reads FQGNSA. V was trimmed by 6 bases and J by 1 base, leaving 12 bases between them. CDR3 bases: TGTGCCAGCAGATTCCCGACTAGGAACACTGAAGCTTTCTTT. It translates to CASRFPTRNTEAFF.

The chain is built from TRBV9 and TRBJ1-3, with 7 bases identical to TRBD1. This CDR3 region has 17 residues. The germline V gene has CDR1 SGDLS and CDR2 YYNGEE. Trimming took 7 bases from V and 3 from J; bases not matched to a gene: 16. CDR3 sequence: CASGSAGGGSGGNTIYF. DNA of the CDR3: TGTGCCAGCGGATCCGCCGGAGGGGGCTCCGGTGGAAACACCATATATTTT.

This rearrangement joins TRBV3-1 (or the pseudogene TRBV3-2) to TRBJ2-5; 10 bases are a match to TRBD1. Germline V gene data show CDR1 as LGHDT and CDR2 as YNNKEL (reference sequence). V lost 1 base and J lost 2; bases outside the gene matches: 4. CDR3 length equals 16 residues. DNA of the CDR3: TGTGCCAGCAGCCAAGCGGGACAGGGGTGGCAAGAGACCCAGTACTTC. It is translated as CASSQAGQGWQETQYF.

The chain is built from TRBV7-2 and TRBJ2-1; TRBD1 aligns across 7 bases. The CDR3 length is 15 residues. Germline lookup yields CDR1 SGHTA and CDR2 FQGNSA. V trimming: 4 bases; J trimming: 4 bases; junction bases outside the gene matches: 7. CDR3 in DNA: TGTGCCAGCAGCTCAACAGGGGTGGGATACAATGAGCAGTTCTTC. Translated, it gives CASSSTGVGYNEQFF.

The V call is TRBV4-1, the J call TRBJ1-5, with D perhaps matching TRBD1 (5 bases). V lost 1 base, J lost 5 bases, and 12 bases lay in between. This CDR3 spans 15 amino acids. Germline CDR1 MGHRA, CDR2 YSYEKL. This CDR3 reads CASSQGNQGDQPQHF. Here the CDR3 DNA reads TGCGCCAGCAGCCAAGGTAATCAAGGGGATCAGCCCCAGCATTTT.